This TCR beta chain appears in the sequencing data of a study of T cells in Graves' hyperthyroidism and ophthalmopathy. Germline CDR1 and CDR2: SGDLS and YYNGEE. The CDR3 sequence is 15 residues long. Trimming removed 3 bases from V and 2 bases from J; junction bases left unmatched: 4. The CDR3 regions of TCR beta were amplified from RNA transcripts. The HTBI primer set was used in a first-round RT-PCR of the TCR CDR3. MiXCR, applied by TCRdb to the multiplex PCR reads, yields one record per CDR3 protein. The sample consists of about 290,000 distinct CDR3 sequences, around 16% of them appearing once. This clonotype was detected many times. Antigen specificity is unknown. Study outcomes and limitations: Separating ophthalmopathy from stable hyperthyroidism was achieved by a 13 V-J model. Most clonotypes expanded in the thyroid (above 0.001) were also present in blood.

The clonotype originates from a man aged 25-40 years with Graves' hyperthyroidism. This chain joins TRBV9 and TRBJ1-2; 10 bases are a match to TRBD1. The sequenced sample was blood. CDR3 residues: CASSGQGATNYGYTF. For the CDR3, the DNA is TGTGCCAGCAGCGGACAGGGGGCGACCAACTATGGCTACACCTTC. Looking up the rest from reference TRBV9 and TRBJ1-2 gives the full variable domain: DSGVTQTPKHLITATGQRVTLRCSPRSGDLSVYWYQQSLDQGLQFLIQYYNGEERAKGNILERFSAQQFPDLHSELNLSSLELGDSALYFCASSGQGATNYGYTFGSGTRLTVV.